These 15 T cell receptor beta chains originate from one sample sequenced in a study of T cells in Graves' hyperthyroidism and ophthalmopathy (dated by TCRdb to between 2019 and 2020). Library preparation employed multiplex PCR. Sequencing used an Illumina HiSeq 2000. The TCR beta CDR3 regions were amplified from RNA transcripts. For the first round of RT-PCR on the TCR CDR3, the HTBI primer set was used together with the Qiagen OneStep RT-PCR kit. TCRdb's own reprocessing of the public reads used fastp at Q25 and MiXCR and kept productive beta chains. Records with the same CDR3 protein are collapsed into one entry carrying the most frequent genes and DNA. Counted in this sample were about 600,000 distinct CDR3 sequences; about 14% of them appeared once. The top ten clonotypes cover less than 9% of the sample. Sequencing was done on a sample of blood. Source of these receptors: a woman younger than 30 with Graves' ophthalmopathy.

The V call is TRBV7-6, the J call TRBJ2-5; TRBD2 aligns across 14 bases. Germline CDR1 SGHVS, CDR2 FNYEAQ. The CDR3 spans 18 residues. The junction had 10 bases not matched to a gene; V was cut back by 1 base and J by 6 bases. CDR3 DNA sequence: TGTGCCAGCAGCTTAGGGCCCCCGGGACTAGCGGGAGTGAAGACCCAGTACTTC. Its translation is CASSLGPPGLAGVKTQYF. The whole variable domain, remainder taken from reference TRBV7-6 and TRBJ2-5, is GAGVSQSPRYKVTKRGQDVALRCDPISGHVSLYWYRQALGQGPEFLTYFNYEAQQDKSGLPNDRFSAERPEGSISTLTIQRTEQRDSAMYRCASSLGPPGLAGVKTQYFGPGTRLLVL.

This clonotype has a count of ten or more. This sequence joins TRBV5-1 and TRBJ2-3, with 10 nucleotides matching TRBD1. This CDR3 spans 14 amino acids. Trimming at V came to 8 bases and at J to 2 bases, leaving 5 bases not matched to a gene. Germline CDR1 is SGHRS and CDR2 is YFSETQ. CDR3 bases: TGCGCCAGACCGGGACAGGGGTCCACAGATACGCAGTATTTT. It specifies CARPGQGSTDTQYF.

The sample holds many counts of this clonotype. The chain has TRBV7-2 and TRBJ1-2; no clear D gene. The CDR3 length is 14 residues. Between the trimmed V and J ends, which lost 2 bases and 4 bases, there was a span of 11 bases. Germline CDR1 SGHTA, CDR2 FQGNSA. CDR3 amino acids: CASSLTMSVYGYTF. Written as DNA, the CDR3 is TGTGCCAGCAGCTTAACCATGTCGGTCTATGGCTACACCTTC. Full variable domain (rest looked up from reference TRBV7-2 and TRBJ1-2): GAGVSQSPSNKVTEKGKDVELRCDPISGHTALYWYRQSLGQGLEFLIYFQGNSAPDKSGLPSDRFSAERTGGSVSTLTIQRTQQEDSAVYLCASSLTMSVYGYTFGSGTRLTVV.

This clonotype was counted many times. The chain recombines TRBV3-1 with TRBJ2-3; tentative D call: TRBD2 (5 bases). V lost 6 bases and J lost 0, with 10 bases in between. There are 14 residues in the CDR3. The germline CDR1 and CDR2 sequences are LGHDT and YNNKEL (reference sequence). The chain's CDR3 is CASRQRGSTDTQYF. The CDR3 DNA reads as TGTGCCAGCAGACAACGAGGGAGCACAGATACGCAGTATTTT.

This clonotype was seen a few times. The CDR3 loop reads CASSLPGLAPYNEQFF. CDR3 nucleotide sequence: TGTGCCAGCAGCCTCCCGGGACTAGCTCCTTACAATGAGCAGTTCTTC. The chain employs TRBV11-3 and TRBJ2-1; TRBD2 agrees at 9 bases. The germline CDR1 and CDR2 sequences are SGHNT and YENEEA. This CDR3 comprises 16 residues. J was trimmed by 4 bases and V by 5 bases; bases with no gene match: 9.

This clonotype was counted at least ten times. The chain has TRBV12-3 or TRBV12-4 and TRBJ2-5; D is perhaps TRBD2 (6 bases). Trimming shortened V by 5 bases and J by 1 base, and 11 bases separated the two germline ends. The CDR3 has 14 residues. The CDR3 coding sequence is TGTGCCAGCAGTCCCCCGGGGGTCCAAGAGACCCAGTACTTC. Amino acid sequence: CASSPPGVQETQYF.

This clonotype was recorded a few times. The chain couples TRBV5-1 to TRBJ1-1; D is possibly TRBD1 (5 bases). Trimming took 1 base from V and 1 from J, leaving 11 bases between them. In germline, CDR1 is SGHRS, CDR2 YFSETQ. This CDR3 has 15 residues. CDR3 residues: CASSLFGGANTEAFF. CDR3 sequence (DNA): TGCGCCAGCAGCTTGTTTGGGGGAGCGAACACTGAAGCTTTCTTT.

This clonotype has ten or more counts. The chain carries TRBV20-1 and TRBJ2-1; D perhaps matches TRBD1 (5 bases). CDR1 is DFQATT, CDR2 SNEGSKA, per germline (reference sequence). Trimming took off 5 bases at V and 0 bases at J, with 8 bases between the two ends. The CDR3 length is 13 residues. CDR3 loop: CSAGHPSYNEQFF. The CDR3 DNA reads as TGCAGTGCTGGACATCCCTCCTACAATGAGCAGTTCTTC.

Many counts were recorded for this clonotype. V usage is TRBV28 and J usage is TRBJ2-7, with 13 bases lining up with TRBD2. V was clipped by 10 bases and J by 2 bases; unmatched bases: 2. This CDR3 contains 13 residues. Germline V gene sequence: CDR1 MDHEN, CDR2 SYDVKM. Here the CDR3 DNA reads TGTGCCATTACTAGCGGGAGGGCCTACGAGCAGTACTTC. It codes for CAITSGRAYEQYF.

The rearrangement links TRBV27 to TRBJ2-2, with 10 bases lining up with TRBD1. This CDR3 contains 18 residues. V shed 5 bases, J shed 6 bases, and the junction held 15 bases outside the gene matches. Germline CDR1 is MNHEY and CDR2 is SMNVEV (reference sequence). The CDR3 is CASSPIGQGVVSAGELFF. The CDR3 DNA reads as TGTGCCAGCAGTCCGATCGGACAGGGGGTAGTGAGCGCCGGGGAGCTGTTTTTT.

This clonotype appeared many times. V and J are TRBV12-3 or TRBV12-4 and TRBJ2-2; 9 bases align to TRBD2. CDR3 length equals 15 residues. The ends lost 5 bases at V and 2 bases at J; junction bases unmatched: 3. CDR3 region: CASSKGLANTGELFF. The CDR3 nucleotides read TGTGCCAGCAGTAAGGGACTAGCAAACACCGGGGAGCTGTTTTTT.

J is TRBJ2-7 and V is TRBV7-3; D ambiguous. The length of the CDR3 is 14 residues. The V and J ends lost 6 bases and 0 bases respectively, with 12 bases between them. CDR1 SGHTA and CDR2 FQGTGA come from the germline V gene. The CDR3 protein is CASRQVADSYEQYF. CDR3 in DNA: TGTGCCAGCAGGCAAGTGGCGGACTCCTACGAGCAGTACTTC.

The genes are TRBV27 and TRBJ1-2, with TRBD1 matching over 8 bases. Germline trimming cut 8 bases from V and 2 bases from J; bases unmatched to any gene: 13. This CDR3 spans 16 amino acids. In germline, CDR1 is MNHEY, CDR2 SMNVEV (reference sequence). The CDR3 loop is CASSPGRRQGNYGYTF. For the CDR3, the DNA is TGTGCCAGCTCACCGGGAAGGAGACAGGGGAACTATGGCTACACCTTC.

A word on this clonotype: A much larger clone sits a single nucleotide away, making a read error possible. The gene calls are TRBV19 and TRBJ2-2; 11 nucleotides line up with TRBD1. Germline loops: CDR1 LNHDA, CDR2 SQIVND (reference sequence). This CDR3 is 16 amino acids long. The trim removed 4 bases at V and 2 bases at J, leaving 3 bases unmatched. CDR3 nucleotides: TGTGCCAGTAGTACAGGGACAGGGGGTAACACCGGGGAGCTGTTTTTT. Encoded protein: CASSTGTGGNTGELFF.

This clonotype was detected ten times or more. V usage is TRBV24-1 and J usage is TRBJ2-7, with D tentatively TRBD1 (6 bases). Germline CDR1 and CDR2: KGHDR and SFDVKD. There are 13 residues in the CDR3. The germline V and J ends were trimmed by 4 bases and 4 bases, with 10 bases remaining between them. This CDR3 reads CATSEGHNYEQYF. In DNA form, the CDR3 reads TGTGCCACCAGTGAGGGACACAATTACGAGCAGTACTTC.